The sample holds many counts of the clone carrying this T cell receptor beta chain. The antigen remains unidentified. The CDR3 ends on some other residue instead of the conserved phenylalanine or tryptophan, so this is likely a read error. No DNA is shown, since the ends of the CDR3 on it are uncertain; the CDR3 is the one TCRdb lists. Germline-derived CDR1 and CDR2 are SGHNT and YYREEE (reference sequence). The CDR3 length is 14 residues, termini included. In the PCR, 60 Vbeta and 13 Jbeta primers were used. TCRdb keeps only in-frame clones here, not all; method: immunoSEQ multiplex PCR. The table shows roughly 170,000 clones, with around 83% occurring only once. This specimen belongs to a study of cytomegalovirus exposure and HLA in healthy donors. Study-level findings and limits: A cluster of highly shared sequence variants was likely a sequencing artifact. Whilst most TCR sequences proved rare, a subset of public TCRs occurred across many donors.

This receptor was identified in a girl between 2 and 10 years old in good health and CMV-seropositive. The sequenced sample was PBMCs. The chain recombines TRBV5-4 with TRBJ1-4. The CDR3 spells CASSPQCGKRWCIV.